Included here is one TCR beta chain sequence, with context. The record originates from a study of chemoradiotherapy in HPV16-positive cancers. Study-level information: Candidate HPV-specific T-cell clones and common TCR motifs came from functional assays in two HPV16-positive patients.

Germline V gene sequence: CDR1 SNHLY, CDR2 FYNNEI. V dropped 6 bases and J dropped 1 base, with 12 bases sitting between them. This CDR3 has 14 amino acids. The assay was immunoSEQ multiplex PCR, and TCRdb's table has in-frame clones only and misses some. The sample carries thousands of clones, around four fifths recorded once. The sequence derives from a human donor with HPV-associated anogenital cancer. The chain combines TRBV2 with TRBJ1-1; D is possibly TRBD1 (5 bases). The specimen was obtained from a patient who underwent chemoradiotherapy. The CDR3 coding sequence is TGTGCCAGCAGCGGGGGATTGGGGAACACTGAAGCTTTCTTT. Its translation: CASSGGLGNTEAFF.